This T cell receptor beta chain is drawn from a study of blood T cell repertoires in COVID-19. Germline CDR1 and CDR2: MNHEY and SVGAGI. The CDR3 is 14 residues long. V lost 7 bases and J 7 bases, leaving 17 bases between the germline ends. Clones were read by immunoSEQ multiplex PCR, and TCRdb kept only the in-frame ones, dropping some. Here the sample spans about 190,000 clones, just under 85% being singletons. Sequenced: peripheral blood. The sequence was obtained from a woman aged 70-85 years with active or convalescent COVID-19. The chain carries TRBV6-5 and TRBJ1-5, with a weak D call TRBD1 (6 bases). The CDR3 DNA is TGTGCCAGCACCCGCAGGGGCGAGGAACAGCCCCAGCATTTT. This translates into CASTRRGEEQPQHF.